This T cell receptor beta chain was sequenced during a study of Ad26.COV2.S vaccination and SARS-CoV-2 variants. Study background: A COV1001 Ad26.COV2.S trial-arm participant provided the sample.

J lost 5 bases, V lost 4 bases, and 7 bases had no gene match. Germline V gene data show CDR1 as SGHKS and CDR2 as YYEKEE (reference sequence). The CDR3 is 14 residues long. Only in-frame clones appear in the TCRdb table, and some are missing; sequencing was by immunoSEQ multiplex PCR. The top ten hold roughly 1.5% of the sample, which has roughly 700,000 clones, 89% seen once. Sample treatment: 19 received Ad26.COV2.S at low or high dose, single or two shots; about 5 received placebo; per-sample allocation not given. Collection of the samples took place on day 63 after the first injection of vaccine or placebo.

This sample comprised peripheral blood, obtained in a trial of Ad26.COV2.S vaccine versus placebo. The receptor's source is a person between 18 and 59 years old who received the Ad26.COV2.S COVID-19 vaccine or a placebo. The chain combines TRBV5-5 with TRBJ2-5; 8 bases match TRBD1. The CDR3 loop reads CASSAQGARETQYF. The CDR3 DNA reads as TGTGCCAGCAGCGCTCAGGGGGCAAGGGAGACCCAGTACTTC.